The 15 T cell receptor beta chains listed next were all sequenced from one sample in a study of technical replicates of blood from a few donors. This table comes from immunoSEQ multiplex PCR, and its TCRdb copy is limited to in-frame clones, with some not included. The sample contains some 68,000 clones, over 95% of which appear only once. Source material: T cells isolated from PBMCs. These receptors were collected from a human donor in good health.

The chain combines TRBV7-9 with TRBJ1-1, with D possibly being TRBD1 (5 bases). The V end lost 1 base, the J end lost 1 base, and 7 bases lay between the germline ends. CDR3 length equals 14 residues. CDR1 SEHNR and CDR2 FQNEAQ come from the germline V gene (reference sequence). CDR3 residues: CASSLGGPNTEAFF. CDR3 nucleotides: TGTGCCAGCAGCTTAGGGGGCCCGAACACTGAAGCTTTCTTT. Combining the CDR3 with reference TRBV7-9 and TRBJ1-1 gives the whole variable domain DTGVSQNPRHKITKRGQNVTFRCDPISEHNRLYWYRQTLGQGPEFLTYFQNEAQLEKSRLLSDRFSAERPKGSFSTLEIQRTEQGDSAMYLCASSLGGPNTEAFFGQGTRLTVV.

The V call is TRBV9, the J call TRBJ2-7; 9 bases are a match to TRBD1. Germline V gives CDR1 SGDLS, CDR2 YYNGEE. The CDR3 length is 14 residues. V dropped 3 bases and J dropped 5; count of bases not matched to a gene: 6. CDR3 amino acids: CASSAPGTGNEQYF. The CDR3 DNA reads TGTGCCAGCAGCGCGCCCGGGACAGGGAACGAGCAGTACTTC. Full variable domain (remainder filled in from reference TRBV9 and TRBJ2-7): DSGVTQTPKHLITATGQRVTLRCSPRSGDLSVYWYQQSLDQGLQFLIQYYNGEERAKGNILERFSAQQFPDLHSELNLSSLELGDSALYFCASSAPGTGNEQYFGPGTRLTVT.

The rearrangement joins TRBV10-1 to TRBJ2-5; D unresolved. CDR3 length equals 13 residues. The germline gives CDR1 WNHNN, CDR2 SYGVQD (reference sequence). V lost 5 bases to trimming and J lost 2 bases, with 9 bases between them. CDR3 in amino acids: CASSSGRQETQYF. In nucleotides, the CDR3 is TGCGCCAGCAGTTCTGGGCGACAAGAGACCCAGTACTTC.

This clone showed up just once. This sequence joins TRBV10-3 and TRBJ2-5, with D maybe TRBD2 (6 bases). Germline values: CDR1 ENHRY, CDR2 SYGVKD. The CDR3 runs 14 residues. The V and J ends lost 6 bases and 4 bases respectively, with 15 bases between them. CDR3 in DNA: TGTGCCATCAGGCCACAGACTAGTTCAGAGACCCAGTACTTC. It translates to CAIRPQTSSETQYF.

This clone was seen just once. This chain links TRBV27 with TRBJ1-6; D may be TRBD1 (5 bases). Deletions cut 5 bases from V and 10 bases from J, with 15 bases between. Germline V lookup: CDR1 MNHEY, CDR2 SMNVEV (reference sequence). The CDR3 length is 14 residues. CDR3 region: CASSLGRGSSPLHF. The CDR3 bases are TGTGCCAGCAGTCTCGGTAGGGGTTCGTCACCCCTCCACTTT.

The chain recombines TRBV20-1 with TRBJ2-1; D remains unclear. Germline CDR1 reads DFQATT; CDR2 reads SNEGSKA (reference sequence). This CDR3 is built from 11 residues. The V gene lost 0 bases and the J gene lost 7 bases, with 4 bases spanning the gap. CDR3 sequence reads: CSARDGNEQFF. CDR3 DNA sequence: TGCAGTGCTAGAGACGGGAATGAGCAGTTCTTC.

The chain has TRBV6-1 and TRBJ2-3; 7 positions match TRBD1. Germline loops: CDR1 MNHNS, CDR2 SASEGT. The CDR3 is 15 residues long. V gave up 0 bases and J gave up 4 bases; unmatched junction bases: 4. The CDR3 reads CASSEAHRGPDTQYF. The DNA of the CDR3 is TGTGCCAGCAGTGAAGCTCACAGGGGCCCAGATACGCAGTATTTT.

The genes are TRBV28 and TRBJ2-3; a possible D gene is TRBD2 (6 bases). Germline CDR1 MDHEN, CDR2 SYDVKM. Trimming shortened V by 7 bases and J by 3 bases, and 32 bases separated the two germline ends. This CDR3 is 20 amino acids long. The CDR3 is CASKALFGPSWRGGTDTQYF. The DNA of the CDR3 is TGTGCCAGCAAGGCATTATTTGGTCCCTCTTGGCGGGGAGGAACAGATACGCAGTATTTT. Based on the CDR3 plus reference TRBV28 and TRBJ2-3, the full variable domain is DVKVTQSSRYLVKRTGEKVFLECVQDMDHENMFWYRQDPGLGLRLIYFSYDVKMKEKGDIPEGYSVSREKKERFSLILESASTNQTSMYLCASKALFGPSWRGGTDTQYFGPGTRLTVL.

The chain has TRBV14 and TRBJ1-1; 8 positions agree with TRBD1. Germline lookup yields CDR1 SGHDN and CDR2 FVKESK. CDR3 length equals 15 residues. Germline trimming cut 4 bases from V and 10 bases from J; bases unmatched to any gene: 14. The CDR3 sequence: CASSPTHPGGAGAFF. CDR3 DNA: TGTGCCAGCAGCCCTACCCACCCAGGGGGCGCGGGAGCTTTCTTT. Drawing the rest from reference TRBV14 and TRBJ1-1, the complete variable domain is EAGVTQFPSHSVIEKGQTVTLRCDPISGHDNLYWYRRVMGKEIKFLLHFVKESKQDESGMPNNRFLAERTGGTYSTLKVQPAELEDSGVYFCASSPTHPGGAGAFFGQGTRLTVV.

This chain uses TRBV28 with TRBJ2-2, with 10 positions matching TRBD1. This CDR3 comprises 15 residues. J gave up 4 bases and V 8 bases, and 7 bases lay outside the gene matches. The germline V gene encodes CDR1 MDHEN and CDR2 SYDVKM. This CDR3 is CASGSRTGGTGELFF. The DNA of the CDR3 is TGTGCCAGCGGGTCGAGGACAGGGGGCACCGGGGAGCTGTTTTTT.

This chain connects TRBV6-5 to TRBJ2-5, with D possibly being TRBD2 (7 bases). Germline V gene lookup returns CDR1 MNHEY and CDR2 SVGAGI. The CDR3 extends over 15 amino acids. V shed 6 bases and J shed 5 bases, with 19 bases lying between them. The CDR3 protein is CASSQGSGVRETQYF. In DNA form, the CDR3 reads TGTGCCAGCAGCCAGGGGAGCGGGGTTAGGGAGACCCAGTACTTC.

The chain combines TRBV5-1 with TRBJ2-3, with D perhaps TRBD1 (5 bases). The CDR3 loop spans 14 amino acids. The germline V gene has CDR1 SGHRS and CDR2 YFSETQ. V was trimmed by 4 bases and J by 2 bases, leaving 11 bases between them. The CDR3: CASSLGHPTDTQYF. CDR3 DNA sequence: TGCGCCAGCAGCCTCGGACACCCCACAGATACGCAGTATTTT.

This sequence joins TRBV10-1 and TRBJ2-7; D is undetermined. V lost 2 bases and J 2 bases, leaving 7 bases between the germline ends. CDR1 WNHNN and CDR2 SYGVQD come from the germline V gene (reference sequence). This CDR3 has 13 amino acids. CDR3 sequence reads: CASSEGRPYEQYF. The CDR3 DNA reads TGCGCCAGCAGTGAGGGGCGACCCTACGAGCAGTACTTC.

The chain has TRBV2 and TRBJ1-1; no reliable D call. The germline CDR1 and CDR2 sequences are SNHLY and FYNNEI. V lost 5 bases and J 5 bases, leaving 15 bases between the germline ends. This CDR3 contains 14 residues. CDR3 coding DNA: TGTGCCAGCAGTCAGACGGGAAGGAGGACTGAAGCTTTCTTT. This codes for CASSQTGRRTEAFF.

The chain links TRBV4-1 to TRBJ2-1; weak D call: TRBD1 (6 bases). The germline V gene has CDR1 MGHRA and CDR2 YSYEKL. The CDR3 extends over 13 amino acids. Trimming took 3 bases from V and 7 from J, leaving 10 bases between them. CDR3 residues: CASSHPGQNEQFF. DNA for the CDR3: TGCGCCAGCAGCCACCCCGGACAGAATGAGCAGTTCTTC.